Following are 8 T cell receptor beta chains from one sample sequenced in a study of blood T cells in healthy people across ages (dated by TCRdb to the mid-2010s). The protocol used for the library was 5' RACE. This sample was sequenced with an Illumina HiSeq 2500. A second about 7 to 12 cycle PCR used a sample-barcoded 5' primer and a J-beta primer mix. The public reads were reanalyzed by TCRdb: fastp trimming at Q25, MiXCR alignment, in-frame beta chains only. Identical CDR3 protein sequences are pooled into one entry, listed with their most common genes and DNA. The sample yields under 850,000 distinct CDR3 sequences; approximately 35% were counted once. The ten biggest clones cover 10% to 15% of the sample. Source material: blood. These TCRs come from a man between 18 and 35 years old in good health.

The chain combines TRBV12-3 or TRBV12-4 with TRBJ1-2; no definite D call. The CDR3 is 12 amino acids. The ends were cut back, 0 bases at V and 7 bases at J, with 6 bases in the middle. The CDR3 DNA reads TGTGCCAGCAGTTTAGCGACTCGTGGCTACACCTTC. Translation: CASSLATRGYTF.

The rearrangement uses TRBV27 and TRBJ2-7; D is possibly TRBD2 (5 bases). Germline-derived CDR1 and CDR2 are MNHEY and SMNVEV (reference sequence). CDR3 size: 14 residues. V was trimmed by 3 bases and J by 2 bases, leaving 11 bases between them. CDR3 amino acids: CASSFGSGTYEQYF. The CDR3 nucleotides read TGTGCCAGCAGTTTTGGGTCGGGGACCTACGAGCAGTACTTC.

This clonotype was counted once. A much larger clone differs by one base, so this may be a read error. The chain links TRBV5-1 to TRBJ2-1, with 8 positions matching TRBD1. The CDR3 consists of 15 residues. J lost 6 bases, V lost 0 bases, and 5 bases had no gene match. CDR1 is SGHRS and CDR2 is YFSETQ in the germline V gene. The CDR3 loop is CASSLGQGPFNEQFF. CDR3 nucleotide sequence: TGCGCCAGCAGCTTGGGACAGGGGCCTTTCAATGAGCAGTTCTTC.

V is TRBV18 and J is TRBJ2-3, with D perhaps matching TRBD1 (6 bases). Germline CDR1 reads KGHSH; CDR2 reads LQKENI. This CDR3 comprises 17 residues. Trimming shortened V by 4 bases and J by 0 bases, and 17 bases separated the two germline ends. The CDR3 loop reads CASSQDAYRVSTDTQYF. The DNA of the CDR3 is TGTGCCAGCTCACAAGACGCCTACAGGGTTAGCACAGATACGCAGTATTTT.

This clonotype was seen a handful of times. The V call is TRBV7-9, the J call TRBJ2-3; TRBD2 matches 16 bases. CDR1 SEHNR and CDR2 FQNEAQ come from the germline V gene (reference sequence). V shed 5 bases, J shed 3 bases, and the junction held 11 bases outside the gene matches. The CDR3 length is 19 residues. The CDR3 spells CASSLHPGLAGGLTDTQYF. DNA of the CDR3: TGTGCCAGCAGCCTTCACCCGGGACTAGCGGGGGGGCTTACAGATACGCAGTATTTT.

Only a few counts were recorded for this clonotype. The V call is TRBV16, the J call TRBJ1-5; D ambiguous. V lost 0 bases, J lost 9 bases, and 6 bases lay in between. CDR1 KGHSY and CDR2 FQNENV come from the germline V gene. The CDR3 extends over 12 amino acids. The CDR3 coding sequence is TGTGCCAGCAGCCAATCTGAACCGCCCCAGCATTTT. This codes for CASSQSEPPQHF. The variable domain in full, with the rest retrieved from reference TRBV16 and TRBJ1-5, is GEEVAQTPKHLVRGEGQKAKLYCAPIKGHSYVFWYQQVLKNEFKFLISFQNENVFDETGMPKERFSAKCLPNSPCSLEIQATKLEDSAVYFCASSQSEPPQHFGDGTRLSIL.

The chain uses TRBV6-2 or TRBV6-3 and TRBJ1-5, with no clear D. V was trimmed by 6 bases and J by 3 bases, leaving 9 bases between them. The CDR3 sequence is 13 residues long. Germline CDR1 is MNHEY and CDR2 is SVGEGT. For the CDR3, the DNA is TGTGCCAGCAGCGACTTTCCCAATCAGCCCCAGCATTTT. Protein: CASSDFPNQPQHF.

The chain has TRBV20-1 and TRBJ2-7; D remains unclear. The CDR3 extends over 14 amino acids. V lost 3 bases and J lost 0, with 12 bases in between. CDR1 DFQATT and CDR2 SNEGSKA come from the germline V gene (reference sequence). CDR3 DNA: TGCAGTGCTAGGGGGAAACTCAGCTCCTACGAGCAGTACTTC. Encoded protein: CSARGKLSSYEQYF.